This T cell receptor (beta chain) was profiled in a study of CD8 T cells in ankylosing spondylitis. TCRdb re-called the 5' RACE reads through MiXCR, storing one row per CDR3 protein. The repertoire holds roughly 160,000 distinct CDR3 sequences, with approximately 10% as singletons. This clonotype has ten or more counts. As yet, its antigen is unknown. Overall study results and limits: As reported, disease-linked clones showed significant enrichment in matched ankylosing spondylitis synovial fluid. There was a TCR beta motif, made of several highly homologous variants, that appeared characteristic of ankylosing spondylitis blood. Some motif variants had been reported before (in reactive arthritis synovial fluid and blood).

This CDR3 is 13 amino acids long. Germline V gene lookup returns CDR1 SGHTA and CDR2 FQGNSA. Trimming left V 1 base short and J 3 bases short, with 4 bases between. This chain links TRBV7-2 with TRBJ2-1, with unresolved D. This TCR was sampled from a female donor with ankylosing spondylitis or in good health (not recorded which). What was sequenced was blood, either unsorted or a sorted T cell fraction (not recorded which). DNA for the CDR3: TGTGCCAGCAGCTTAGTGGGCTACAATGAGCAGTTCTTC. Protein product: CASSLVGYNEQFF.